Following are 3 T cell receptor beta chains from one sample sequenced in a study of PD-1 blockade in classical Hodgkin lymphoma. After autologous stem cell transplantation all patients relapsed, and prior brentuximab vedotin exposure differed between cohorts. Here immunoSEQ multiplex PCR was the method, and the copy in TCRdb shows in-frame clones only, minus some. The sample includes under 15,000 clones, about four fifths seen only once; the top ten take about 26%. Sequenced here: peripheral blood mononuclear cells (PBMCs), sampled at baseline. Receptors originate from a human donor with classical Hodgkin lymphoma.

The chain has TRBV4-2 and TRBJ2-3, with 10 bases aligning to TRBD2. Germline V CDR1 and CDR2: LGHNA, YNFKEQ. V shed 0 bases, J shed 4 bases, and the junction held 13 bases outside the gene matches. This CDR3 is built from 19 residues. As DNA, the CDR3 is TGTGCCAGCAGCCAAGATACCCTAGCGGGAGAGAGGAGCGCAGATACGCAGTATTTT. As protein: CASSQDTLAGERSADTQYF.

The rearrangement joins TRBV5-1 to TRBJ2-3; 7 nucleotides align to TRBD2. This CDR3 contains 14 residues. CDR1 and CDR2 (germline): SGHRS, YFSETQ. V lost 4 bases to trimming and J lost 4 bases; unmatched junction nucleotides: 6. As DNA, the CDR3 is TGCGCCAGCAGCATTACTAGCGTATCAGATACGCAGTATTTT. Translation gives CASSITSVSDTQYF.

The V call is TRBV10-1, the J call TRBJ2-3, with D unresolved. The germline CDR1 and CDR2 sequences are WNHNN and SYGVQD (reference sequence). CDR3 length equals 12 residues. V shed 2 bases and J shed 5 bases, with 5 bases lying between them. In nucleotides, the CDR3 is TGCGCCAGCAGTGAGGTTGGAGATACGCAGTATTTT. Its translation: CASSEVGDTQYF.